The 16 T cell receptor beta chains given below trace back to one sample, sequenced in a study of T cell changes during pregnancy in multiple sclerosis. Profiling relied on immunoSEQ multiplex PCR, and the TCRdb table lists in-frame clones only, not all of them. The sample holds roughly 49,000 clones; 93% are singletons and the top ten take roughly 3.7%. The starting material was CD8+ T cells from peripheral blood mononuclear cells, obtained after pregnancy. Source of these receptors: a female donor with multiple sclerosis, enrolled in a pregnancy study.

The chain couples TRBV5-8 to TRBJ1-5; D not certain. V lost 1 base and J 6 bases, leaving 8 bases between the germline ends. The germline V gene encodes CDR1 SGHTS and CDR2 YDEGEE. CDR3 length: 13 amino acids. The CDR3 sequence is CASSLIVTQPQHF. The CDR3 DNA is TGTGCCAGCAGCTTGATAGTTACTCAGCCCCAGCATTTT.

The CDR3 loop is CASRKAGVPNTEAFF. The CDR3 nucleotides read TGCGCCAGCCGAAAGGCGGGGGTCCCGAACACTGAAGCTTTCTTT. This chain links TRBV4-1 with TRBJ1-1; D might be TRBD1 (5 bases). The CDR3 covers 15 residues. Germline assignment: CDR1 MGHRA and CDR2 YSYEKL. V gave up 8 bases and J gave up 1 base, with 17 bases separating them.

The chain combines TRBV7-2 with TRBJ2-5; 9 nucleotides align to TRBD2. The CDR3 consists of 16 residues. The ends lost 1 base at V and 4 bases at J; junction bases unmatched: 7. CDR1 SGHTA and CDR2 FQGNSA come from the germline V gene. This CDR3 is CASSLVVAGVPETQYF. For the CDR3, the DNA is TGTGCCAGCAGCTTAGTTGTAGCGGGAGTACCAGAGACCCAGTACTTC.

The rearrangement joins TRBV30 to TRBJ2-7; 9 bases line up with TRBD1. The junction had 3 bases not matched to a gene; V was cut back by 3 bases and J by 0 bases. CDR1 is GTSNPN and CDR2 is SVGIG in the germline V gene (reference sequence). The CDR3 runs to 14 residues. The CDR3 is CAWRRQGDSYEQYF. The CDR3 DNA reads TGTGCCTGGAGGAGACAGGGGGACTCCTACGAGCAGTACTTC.

This chain uses TRBV19 with TRBJ2-1; a weak D match, TRBD1 (5 bases). The CDR3 has 14 residues. Germline CDR1 reads LNHDA; CDR2 reads SQIVND (reference sequence). V was shortened by 0 bases and J by 6 bases, with 9 bases between the two germline ends. CDR3 protein: CASSIDQGGNEQFF. Written as DNA, the CDR3 is TGTGCCAGTAGTATAGACCAGGGCGGCAATGAGCAGTTCTTC.

V and J are TRBV19 and TRBJ2-6; the D is unclear. Trimming pared 4 bases from V and 0 bases from J, leaving 10 bases between. Germline CDR1 reads LNHDA; CDR2 reads SQIVND (reference sequence). The CDR3 covers 16 residues. DNA of the CDR3: TGTGCCAGTAGTAACCGGGTCCCCTCTGGGGCCAACGTCCTGACTTTC. Translated: CASSNRVPSGANVLTF.

The chain has TRBV27 and TRBJ2-7, with D tentatively TRBD1 (7 bases). Germline values: CDR1 MNHEY, CDR2 SMNVEV (reference sequence). CDR3 length equals 15 residues. V gave up 3 bases and J gave up 7 bases, with 19 bases separating them. CDR3 bases: TGTGCCAGCAGTTTGGGAGTGGCCAGGGGGGAAGAGCAGTACTTC. Translating it yields CASSLGVARGEEQYF.

The chain links TRBV28 to TRBJ1-2; the D is unclear. This CDR3 spans 14 amino acids. V lost 4 bases, J lost 2 bases, and 11 bases lay in between. Looked up from germline, CDR1 is MDHEN and CDR2 is SYDVKM. The CDR3: CASSSGGLNYGYTF. The DNA for the CDR3 is TGTGCCAGCAGTTCTGGCGGATTAAACTATGGCTACACCTTC.

The J gene is TRBJ1-4, the V gene TRBV15; D ambiguous. Germline CDR1 LNHNV, CDR2 YYDKDF (reference sequence). This CDR3 is built from 17 residues. Trimming shortened V by 4 bases and J by 6 bases, and 21 bases separated the two germline ends. Here the CDR3 reads CATSTRREPVDYEKLFF. CDR3 bases: TGTGCCACCAGCACCAGGCGCGAGCCCGTGGATTATGAAAAACTGTTTTTT.

This clone appeared once. This chain uses TRBV29-1 with TRBJ2-2; TRBD2 matches 7 bases. CDR1 is SQVTM and CDR2 is ANQGSEA in the germline V gene. V shed 2 bases, J shed 5 bases, and the junction held 8 bases outside the gene matches. The CDR3 contains 15 residues. This CDR3 is CSVEMGGRGTGELFF. CDR3 sequence (DNA): TGCAGCGTTGAAATGGGAGGGAGAGGAACCGGGGAGCTGTTTTTT.

This clone has only a few counts. The genes are TRBV19 and TRBJ1-1; D is ambiguous. This CDR3 is 14 amino acids long. V lost 1 base to trimming and J lost 1 base, with 7 bases between them. Germline-derived CDR1 and CDR2 are LNHDA and SQIVND (reference sequence). The CDR3 nucleotides are TGTGCCAGTAGTATAGCTTCGGGGAACACTGAAGCTTTCTTT. As protein: CASSIASGNTEAFF.

This chain uses TRBV27 with TRBJ2-7; D gene ambiguous. Germline V gene sequence: CDR1 MNHEY, CDR2 SMNVEV (reference sequence). This CDR3 region has 13 residues. The V end was cut by 4 bases, the J end by 7 bases, with 14 bases between. The CDR3 sequence is CASSSGFSKEQYF. The CDR3 DNA reads as TGTGCCAGCAGTTCCGGGTTCTCTAAAGAGCAGTACTTC.

This CDR3 is CASSYGGYYEQYF. Here the CDR3 DNA reads TGTGCCAGCAGCTATGGGGGGTACTACGAGCAGTACTTC. The chain couples TRBV7-6 to TRBJ2-7, with a weak D call TRBD2 (6 bases). V was trimmed by 4 bases and J by 3 bases, leaving 10 bases between them. Germline CDR1 and CDR2: SGHVS and FNYEAQ. The CDR3 loop spans 13 amino acids.

The chain joins TRBV19 to TRBJ1-5; 8 positions agree with TRBD1. Trimming took 0 bases from V and 2 from J; bases not matched to a gene: 6. CDR3 length: 17 residues. The germline V gene encodes CDR1 LNHDA and CDR2 SQIVND (reference sequence). The CDR3 loop reads CASSIDGQGYCNQPQHF. Here the CDR3 DNA reads TGTGCCAGTAGTATAGACGGACAGGGTTACTGCAATCAGCCCCAGCATTTT.

The genes are TRBV11-2 and TRBJ2-1; a possible D gene is TRBD1 (6 bases). CDR3 length equals 13 residues. Germline V lookup: CDR1 SGHAT, CDR2 FQNNGV. Trimming left V 5 bases short and J 3 bases short, with 8 bases between. CDR3 sequence (DNA): TGTGCCAGCAGCCAGGACAGCTACAATGAGCAGTTCTTC. Translating it yields CASSQDSYNEQFF.

The chain joins TRBV9 to TRBJ2-7; weak D call: TRBD1 (7 bases). With 2 bases removed from V and 3 bases from J, the gap between germline ends came to 12 bases. CDR1 is SGDLS and CDR2 is YYNGEE in the germline V gene. This CDR3 region has 14 residues. The CDR3 DNA follows: TGTGCCAGCAGCGTCCAGGGGGGCGACTACGAGCAGTACTTC. It translates to CASSVQGGDYEQYF.